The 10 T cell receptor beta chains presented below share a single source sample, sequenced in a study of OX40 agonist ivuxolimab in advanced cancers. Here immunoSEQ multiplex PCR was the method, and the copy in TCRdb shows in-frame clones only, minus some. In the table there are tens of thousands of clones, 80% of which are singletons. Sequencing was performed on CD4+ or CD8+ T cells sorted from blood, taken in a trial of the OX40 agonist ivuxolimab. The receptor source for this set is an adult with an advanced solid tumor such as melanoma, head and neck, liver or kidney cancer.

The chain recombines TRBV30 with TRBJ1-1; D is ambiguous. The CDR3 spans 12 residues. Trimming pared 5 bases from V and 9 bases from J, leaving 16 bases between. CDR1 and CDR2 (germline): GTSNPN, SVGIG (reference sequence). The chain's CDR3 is CAWGSSETQAFF. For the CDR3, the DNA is TGTGCCTGGGGCTCGTCTGAAACCCAAGCTTTCTTT.

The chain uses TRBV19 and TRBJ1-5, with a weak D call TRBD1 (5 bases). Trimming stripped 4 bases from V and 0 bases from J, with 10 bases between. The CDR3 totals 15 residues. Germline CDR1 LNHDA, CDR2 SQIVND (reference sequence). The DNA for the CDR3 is TGTGCCAGTAGTACGGGACGGAATAGCAATCAGCCCCAGCATTTT. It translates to CASSTGRNSNQPQHF.

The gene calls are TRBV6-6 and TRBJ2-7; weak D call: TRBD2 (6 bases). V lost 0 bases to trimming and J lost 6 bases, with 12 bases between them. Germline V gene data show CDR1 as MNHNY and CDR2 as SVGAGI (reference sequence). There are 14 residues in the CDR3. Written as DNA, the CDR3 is TGTGCCAGCAGTTACTCGTCGGGAGAGAGCGAGCAGTACTTC. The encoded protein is CASSYSSGESEQYF.

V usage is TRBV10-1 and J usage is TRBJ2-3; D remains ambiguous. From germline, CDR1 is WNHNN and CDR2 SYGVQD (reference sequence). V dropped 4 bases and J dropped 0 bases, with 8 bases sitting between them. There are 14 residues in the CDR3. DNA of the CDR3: TGCGCCAGCAGTGGGGTCTTTAGCACAGATACGCAGTATTTT. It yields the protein CASSGVFSTDTQYF.

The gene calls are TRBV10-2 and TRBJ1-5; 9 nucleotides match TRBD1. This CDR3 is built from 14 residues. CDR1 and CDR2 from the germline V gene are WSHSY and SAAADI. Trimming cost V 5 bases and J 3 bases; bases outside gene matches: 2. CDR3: CASSWTGDNQPQHF. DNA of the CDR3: TGCGCCAGCAGTTGGACAGGGGACAATCAGCCCCAGCATTTT.

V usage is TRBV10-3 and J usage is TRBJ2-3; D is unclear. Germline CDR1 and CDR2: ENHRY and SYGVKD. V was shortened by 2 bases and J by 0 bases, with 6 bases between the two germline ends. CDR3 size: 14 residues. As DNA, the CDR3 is TGTGCCATCAGTGAGGGCGATAGCACAGATACGCAGTATTTT. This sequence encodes CAISEGDSTDTQYF.

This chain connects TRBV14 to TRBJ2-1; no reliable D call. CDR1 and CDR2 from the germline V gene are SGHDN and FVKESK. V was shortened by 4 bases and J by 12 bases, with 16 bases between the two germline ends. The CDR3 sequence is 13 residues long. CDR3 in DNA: TGTGCCAGCAGCCCCGCCCCCCAAGGATCGCAGTTCTTC. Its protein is CASSPAPQGSQFF.

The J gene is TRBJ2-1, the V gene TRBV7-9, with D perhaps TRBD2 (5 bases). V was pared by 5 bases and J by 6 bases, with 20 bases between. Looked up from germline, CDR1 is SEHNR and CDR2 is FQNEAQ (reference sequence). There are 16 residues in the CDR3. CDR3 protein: CASSPHRLIEGNEQFF. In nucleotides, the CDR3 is TGTGCCAGCAGCCCCCACAGATTAATAGAGGGCAATGAGCAGTTCTTC.

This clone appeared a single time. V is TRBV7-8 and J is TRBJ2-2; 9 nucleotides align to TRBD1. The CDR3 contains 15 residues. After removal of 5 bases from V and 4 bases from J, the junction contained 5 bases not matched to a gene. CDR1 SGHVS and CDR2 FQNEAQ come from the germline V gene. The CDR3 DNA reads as TGTGCCAGCAGCCCACAGGGGGCCGGCACCGGGGAGCTGTTTTTT. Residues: CASSPQGAGTGELFF.

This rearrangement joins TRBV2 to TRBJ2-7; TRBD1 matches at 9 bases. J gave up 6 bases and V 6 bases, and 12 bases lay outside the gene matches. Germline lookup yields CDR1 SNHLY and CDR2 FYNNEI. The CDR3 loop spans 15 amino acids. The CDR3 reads CASRDPGTGIGEQYF. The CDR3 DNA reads TGTGCCAGCAGAGACCCCGGGACAGGGATTGGCGAGCAGTACTTC.